This is a list of T cell receptor beta chains from one sample in a study of blood T cell repertoires in COVID-19. Clones were read by immunoSEQ multiplex PCR, and TCRdb kept only the in-frame ones, dropping some. The repertoire has about 54,000 clones, 80% to 90% of them found once; the top ten carry about 3.6%. Input material: peripheral blood. The receptors originated from a middle-aged man with COVID-19, enrolled during active disease. Both conserved end residues are part of each CDR3. Each record gives: D gene, clone size, J gene, V gene, CDR3 protein, CDR3 DNA. D genes are given only for firm matches. Size tells how often a clone was seen (once, few, many) or the class of an expanded clone, and some rows leave it out.

TRBD2 | once | TRBJ2-3 | TRBV18 | CASSYGTSGADTQYF | TGTGCCAGCTCATACGGGACTAGCGGAGCGGATACGCAGTATTTT
TRBD1 | NA | TRBJ2-7 | TRBV27 | CASRSGTGPYEQYF | TGTGCTAGCAGGTCCGGGACAGGGCCCTACGAGCAGTACTTC
NA | NA | TRBJ2-7 | TRBV13 | CASRRWGGPYEQYF | TGTGCCAGCAGACGCTGGGGGGGCCCCTACGAGCAGTACTTC
NA | NA | TRBJ1-6 | TRBV7-8 | CASSFDTTVSLTLHF | TGTGCCAGCAGCTTCGATACAACCGTCTCCCTTACCCTCCACTTT
TRBD1 | NA | TRBJ1-3 | TRBV10-3 | CAIRPDRAARNTIYF | TGTGCCATCAGGCCCGACAGGGCGGCAAGAAACACCATATATTTT
TRBD1 | NA | TRBJ1-5 | TRBV28 | CASSDRGNQPQHF | TGTGCCAGCAGTGACAGGGGCAATCAGCCCCAGCATTTT
NA | NA | TRBJ1-1 | TRBV2 | CASSETGGAAYLIEAFF | TGTGCCAGCAGTGAAACCGGGGGGGCGGCGTACCTGATTGAAGCTTTCTTT
NA | NA | TRBJ1-2 | TRBV2 | CASRGRRGPFNYGYTF | TGTGCCAGCAGGGGACGCAGGGGACCTTTTAACTATGGCTACACCTTC
TRBD2 | NA | TRBJ2-1 | TRBV5-1 | CASSLGLAGGPFLGEQFF | TGCGCCAGCAGCTTGGGCCTAGCGGGAGGGCCGTTTTTGGGTGAGCAGTTCTTC
TRBD1 | NA | TRBJ1-4 | TRBV5-1 | CASSLDRGAATNEKLFF | TGCGCCAGCAGCTTGGACAGGGGGGCAGCAACTAATGAAAAACTGTTTTTT
NA | NA | TRBJ2-3 | TRBV11-2 | CASSLGVVPSPADTQYF | TGTGCCAGCAGCTTAGGAGTGGTGCCCTCCCCGGCAGATACGCAGTATTTT
NA | NA | TRBJ2-7 | TRBV11-2 | CASSLDLPSGAYEQYF | TGTGCCAGCAGCTTAGATCTTCCTTCAGGGGCCTACGAGCAGTACTTC
NA | NA | TRBJ1-2 | TRBV10-3 | CASSPGQPPYGYTF | TGTGCCTCAAGCCCCGGACAGCCTCCCTACGGCTACACCTTC
NA | few | TRBJ1-1 | TRBV10-1 | CASSRGRVRYKVAFF | TGCGCCAGCAGTCGGGGGAGGGTCCGGTATAAGGTAGCTTTCTTT
TRBD1 | NA | TRBJ1-2 | TRBV6-5 | CASRTGSYGYTF | TGTGCCAGTAGGACAGGGAGTTATGGCTACACCTTC
TRBD2 | NA | TRBJ2-1 | TRBV10-2 | CASSLAGSYNEQFF | TGCGCCAGCAGCCTAGCGGGCTCCTACAATGAGCAGTTCTTC
TRBD1 | NA | TRBJ1-4 | TRBV7-9 | CASSFRPGQGDEKLFF | TGTGCCAGCAGCTTCCGACCGGGACAGGGCGATGAAAAACTGTTTTTT
NA | NA | TRBJ2-2 | TRBV7-8 | CASSFSRVGGELFF | TGTGCCAGCAGCTTCTCCCGGGTGGGCGGGGAGCTGTTTTTT
TRBD2 | NA | TRBJ2-2 | TRBV28 | CASSLGGLPGELFF | TGTGCCAGCAGTTTGGGAGGGTTGCCCGGGGAGCTGTTTTTT
TRBD1 | NA | TRBJ2-6 | TRBV11-2 | CASSLVVDRVSGANVLTF | TGTGCCAGCAGCTTAGTGGTGGACAGGGTCTCTGGGGCCAACGTCCTGACTTTC
NA | NA | TRBJ2-1 | TRBV21-1 | CASSKNRRLAGGLALIDEQFF | TGTGCCAGCAGCAAAAACCGGCGACTAGCGGGGGGCTTAGCTCTTATTGATGAGCAGTTCTTC
NA | NA | TRBJ2-7 | TRBV10-2 | CASTPFTGEQYF | TGCGCCAGCACCCCCTTTACGGGGGAGCAGTACTTC
TRBD1 | NA | TRBJ2-5 | TRBV28 | CASSLPGQDQETQYF | TGTGCCAGCAGTTTACCCGGACAGGACCAAGAGACCCAGTACTTC